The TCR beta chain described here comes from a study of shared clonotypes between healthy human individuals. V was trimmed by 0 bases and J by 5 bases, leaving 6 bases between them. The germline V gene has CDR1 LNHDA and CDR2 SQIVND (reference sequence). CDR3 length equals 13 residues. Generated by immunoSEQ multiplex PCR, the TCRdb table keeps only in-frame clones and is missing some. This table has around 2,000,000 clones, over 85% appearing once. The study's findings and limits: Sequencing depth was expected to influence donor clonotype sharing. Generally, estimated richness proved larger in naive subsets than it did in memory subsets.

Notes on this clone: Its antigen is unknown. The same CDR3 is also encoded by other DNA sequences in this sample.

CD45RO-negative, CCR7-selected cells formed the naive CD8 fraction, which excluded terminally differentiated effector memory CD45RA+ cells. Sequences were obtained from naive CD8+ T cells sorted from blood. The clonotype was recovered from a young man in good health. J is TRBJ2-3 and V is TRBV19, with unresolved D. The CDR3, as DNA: TGTGCCAGTAGTATAGATGGGGAAGATACGCAGTATTTT. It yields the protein CASSIDGEDTQYF.